Listed here is a single TCR beta chain. Profiled with immunoSEQ multiplex PCR; TCRdb holds only in-frame clones, not every one. Of 320,000 or so clones listed, approximately 89% are singletons. This entry belongs to a study of blood T cell repertoires in COVID-19. Study information: From T cells, B-cell-depleted T cells, or PBMCs came the material, which was cDNA or gDNA.

The germline gives CDR1 SGDLS, CDR2 YYNGEE. The CDR3 covers 20 residues. Trimming removed 0 bases from V and 4 bases from J; junction bases left unmatched: 18. Participant-given clinical history determined each cohort assignment. The sequence derives from a man aged 25 to 40 who had recovered from COVID-19. Sequenced sample: PBMCs or T cells enriched from blood (not recorded which). This sequence joins TRBV9 and TRBJ2-1; 8 bases match TRBD2. The CDR3 sequence: CASSVVAGSPKHKPYNEQFF. The CDR3 DNA sequence: TGTGCCAGCAGCGTAGTAGCGGGGAGCCCCAAACACAAGCCATACAATGAGCAGTTCTTC.